This TCR beta chain was identified during a study of blood T cell repertoires in COVID-19. In the original analysis: Using reference gene primer amplification, nucleated cell counts were estimated. Method: immunoSEQ multiplex PCR; TCRdb's copy keeps in-frame clones and lacks some. D and trimming were read from the DNA, whereas the V and J calls and clone size are those reported in that table. The table shows fewer than 70,000 clones, with roughly 90% occurring only once. This clone was found once. Sequenced material: peripheral blood. The TCR originated in a human donor in a cohort sampled during active COVID-19.

CDR3 nucleotide sequence: TGTGCCAGCAGCGCGGACAGGGTGGATCAGCCCCAGCATTTT. Its protein product is CASSADRVDQPQHF. The V gene is TRBV6-2 or TRBV6-3, the J gene TRBJ1-5, with 8 bases lining up with TRBD1. The CDR3 is 14 residues long. Germline V CDR1 and CDR2: MNHEY, SVGEGT. V lost 6 bases, J lost 5 bases, and 6 bases stayed unmatched.